Reported below is one TCR beta chain. Its matching antigen is unknown. The data stem from a study of cytomegalovirus exposure and HLA in healthy donors. Study observations and caveats: Whilst most TCR sequences proved rare, a subset of public TCRs occurred across many donors. Both high specificity and high sensitivity reportedly marked the classifier's diagnosis of cytomegalovirus status.

These donors were members of the approximately 110-subject validation cohort, a group separate from the approximately 670-subject first cohort. Data came from immunoSEQ multiplex PCR; TCRdb stores just in-frame clones and leaves some out. The sample yields approximately 98,000 clones, around 82% seen once. There are 17 residues in the CDR3. Germline CDR1 reads LNHDA; CDR2 reads SQIVND (reference sequence). V lost 4 bases and J lost 1; bases outside the gene matches: 11. The gene calls are TRBV19 and TRBJ2-3, with 7 bases matching TRBD1. Sequenced material: PBMCs. The receptor was isolated from a woman aged 18-35 years in good health and CMV-seronegative. The CDR3 here is CASSTSEGARGTDTQYF. CDR3 in DNA: TGTGCCAGTAGTACGTCCGAGGGGGCGCGAGGCACAGATACGCAGTATTTT.